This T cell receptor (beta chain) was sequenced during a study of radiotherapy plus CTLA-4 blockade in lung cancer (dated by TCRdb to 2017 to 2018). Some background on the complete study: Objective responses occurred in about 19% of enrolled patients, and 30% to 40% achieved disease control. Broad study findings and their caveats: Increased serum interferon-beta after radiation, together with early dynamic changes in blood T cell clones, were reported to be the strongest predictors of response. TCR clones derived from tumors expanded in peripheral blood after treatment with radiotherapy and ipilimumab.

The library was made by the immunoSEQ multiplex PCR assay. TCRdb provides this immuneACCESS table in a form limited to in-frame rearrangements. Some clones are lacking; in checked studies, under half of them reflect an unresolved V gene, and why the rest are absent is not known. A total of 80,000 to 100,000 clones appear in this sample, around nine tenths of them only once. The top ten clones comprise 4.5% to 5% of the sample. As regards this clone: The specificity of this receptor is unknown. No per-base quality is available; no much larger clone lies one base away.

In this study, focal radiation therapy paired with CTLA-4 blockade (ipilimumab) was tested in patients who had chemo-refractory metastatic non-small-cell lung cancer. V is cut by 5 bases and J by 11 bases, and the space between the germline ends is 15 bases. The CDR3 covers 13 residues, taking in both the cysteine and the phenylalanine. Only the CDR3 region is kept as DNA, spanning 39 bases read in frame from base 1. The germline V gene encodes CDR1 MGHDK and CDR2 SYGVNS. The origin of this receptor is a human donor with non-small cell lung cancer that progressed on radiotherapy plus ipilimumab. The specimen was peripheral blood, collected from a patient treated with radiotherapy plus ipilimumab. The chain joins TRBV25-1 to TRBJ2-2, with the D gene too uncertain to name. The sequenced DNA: TGTGCCAGCAGTCAGCCCTCCGCAAGAGAGCTGTTTTTT. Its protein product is CASSQPSARELFF.